Listed below are T cell receptor beta chains from one sample, sequenced in a study of graft-versus-host responses after intestinal transplantation. Their antigen targets remain unknown. The table came from immunoSEQ multiplex PCR; TCRdb's copy has only in-frame clones and leaves some out. The sample carries 150,000 or so clones, 80% to 95% recorded once. The sample was unstimulated CD4+ T cells sorted from spleen or lymph node cells, taken before intestinal transplant. The receptor set was obtained from a human donor who received an intestinal transplant. Both conserved end residues are part of each CDR3. The D gene is left open where the match is weak. Rows give clone size only sometimes, using once, few, many, or a class for an expanded clone.

J gene: TRBJ2-3; V gene: TRBV27; D gene: .; clone size: few; CDR3 protein: CASSLRGGGETDTQYF; CDR3 DNA: TGTGCCAGCAGTTTGAGAGGCGGAGGGGAGACAGATACGCAGTATTTT
J gene: TRBJ2-2; V gene: TRBV2; D gene: .; clone size: .; CDR3 protein: CASSELGQTNTGELFF; CDR3 DNA: TGTGCCAGCAGTGAATTAGGACAGACGAACACCGGGGAGCTGTTTTTT
J gene: TRBJ1-1; V gene: TRBV28; D gene: .; clone size: .; CDR3 protein: CASSFVQGLNTEAFF; CDR3 DNA: TGTGCCAGCAGTTTCGTACAGGGTTTGAACACTGAAGCTTTCTTT
J gene: TRBJ2-7; V gene: TRBV5-1; D gene: TRBD2; clone size: .; CDR3 protein: CASSARASGSYEQYF; CDR3 DNA: TGCGCCAGCAGCGCCCGGGCTAGCGGGAGTTACGAGCAGTACTTC
J gene: TRBJ2-1; V gene: TRBV27; D gene: TRBD1; clone size: .; CDR3 protein: CASSLFRGKGAGNEQFF; CDR3 DNA: TGTGCCAGCAGTTTATTTAGAGGGAAGGGGGCCGGCAATGAGCAGTTCTTC
J gene: TRBJ1-2; V gene: TRBV4-1; D gene: .; clone size: .; CDR3 protein: CASSQALDRIF; CDR3 DNA: TGCGCCAGCAGCCAAGCCCTCGACAGAATATTC
J gene: TRBJ1-5; V gene: TRBV6-1; D gene: TRBD1; clone size: .; CDR3 protein: CGGTGGKFGNQPQHF; CDR3 DNA: TGTGGCGGGACAGGGGGTAAATTTGGCAATCAGCCCCAGCATTTT
J gene: TRBJ1-1; V gene: TRBV19; D gene: .; clone size: .; CDR3 protein: CASTSPGGGNTEAFF; CDR3 DNA: TGTGCCAGTACCTCCCCGGGAGGGGGGAACACTGAAGCTTTCTTT
J gene: TRBJ2-6; V gene: TRBV10-2; D gene: .; clone size: once; CDR3 protein: CASSEVGKGAVDSGANVLTF; CDR3 DNA: TGCGCCAGCAGTGAAGTTGGGAAAGGGGCAGTCGACTCTGGGGCCAACGTCCTGACTTTC
J gene: TRBJ1-2; V gene: TRBV6-1; D gene: .; clone size: once; CDR3 protein: CASHDGIRYGYTF; CDR3 DNA: TGTGCCAGCCATGACGGCATTCGCTATGGCTACACCTTC
J gene: TRBJ2-7; V gene: TRBV5-4; D gene: .; clone size: few; CDR3 protein: CASSSWRGEQYF; CDR3 DNA: TGTGCCAGCAGCTCCTGGCGGGGCGAGCAGTACTTC
J gene: TRBJ2-7; V gene: TRBV4-2; D gene: TRBD1; clone size: .; CDR3 protein: CASSQGTGQGNYEQYF; CDR3 DNA: TGTGCCAGCAGCCAAGGGACGGGACAGGGTAACTACGAGCAGTACTTC